This TCR beta chain was documented in a study of post-analysis software for immune sequencing data. Study-wide points: Samples from one preparation batch, clustered by F measure, grouped strongly together. In patients, about five TRBV segments were more frequent than in controls, with TRBV5-6, TRBV5-1 and TRBV20-1 among them.

cDNA libraries of TCR beta carried unique molecular identifiers. Starting from approximately 1 to 10 million T cells, the study yielded 460,000 or so cDNA molecules. MiXCR, run by TCRdb on the PCR reads, gives a single entry per CDR3 protein. The table has about 200,000 distinct CDR3 sequences, 29% seen once. The ends were cut back, 4 bases at V and 6 bases at J, with 7 bases in the middle. There are 13 residues in the CDR3. From germline, CDR1 is SNHLY and CDR2 FYNNEI. Note on this clonotype: Its antigen is still unknown.

V is TRBV2 and J is TRBJ1-6, with D uncertain. This clonotype was obtained from a girl between 2 and 17 years old with multiple sclerosis. Sample: blood. The CDR3 bases are TGTGCCAGCAGTGTGACCAGTAATTCACCCCTCCACTTT. This encodes CASSVTSNSPLHF. The full variable domain, in which reference TRBV2 and TRBJ1-6 provide the parts outside the CDR3, is EPEVTQTPSHQVTQMGQEVILRCVPISNHLYFYWYRQILGQKVEFLVSFYNNEISEKSEIFDDQFSVERPDGSNFTLKIRSTKLEDSAMYFCASSVTSNSPLHFGNGTRLTVT.